This is a list of T cell receptor beta chains from one sample in a study of CD8 T cells in Susac syndrome. TCRdb fed the immunoSEQ multiplex PCR reads into MiXCR, producing one record per CDR3 protein. The table records approximately 110,000 distinct CDR3 sequences, around 94% of them present only once. The sequenced material came from CD4+ T cells from PBMCs. The receptor source for this set is a human donor in good health. Each CDR3 is given without its conserved first and last residue. The D gene is left open where the match is weak.

>TRBD1|TRBV2|TRBJ1-1
ASRPGTGTTEAF
>-|TRBV4-3|TRBJ2-7
ASSQDLAAYEQY
>-|TRBV10-3|TRBJ2-1
AISESIRGNEQF
>TRBD1|TRBV18|TRBJ2-3
ASSPNGQGSTDTQY
>TRBD2|TRBV29-1|TRBJ2-3
SVIGVSGRNADTQY
>TRBD1|TRBV4-3|TRBJ1-1
ASSHDRDGTEAF
>-|TRBV5-4|TRBJ2-5
ASSQGIGTQY
>TRBD1|TRBV29-1|TRBJ2-7
SVYDREYEQY
>TRBD2|TRBV11-2|TRBJ2-1
ASSLAGSIAYNEQF
>TRBD2|TRBV5-1|TRBJ2-1
ASSAREGLYNEQF
>-|TRBV5-1|TRBJ2-5
ASSLLAETQY
>-|TRBV7-9|TRBJ1-1
ASSLGSGGTEAF
>-|TRBV7-2|TRBJ1-1
ASSLGLGRAAEAF
>-|TRBV20-1|TRBJ2-5
SAKGTPYGTQY
>-|TRBV6-2/TRBV6-3|TRBJ1-1
ASRNGDTEAF
>-|TRBV7-9|TRBJ2-1
ASSLVGRSAYNEQF
>TRBD1|TRBV7-9|TRBJ1-2
ASSRAAGTEGYGYT
>TRBD2|TRBV12-3/TRBV12-4|TRBJ2-5
ASRRLARETQY
>-|TRBV18|TRBJ2-3
ASSSGSTDTQY
>TRBD2|TRBV5-1|TRBJ2-7
ASSLAGLATGTYEQY
>-|TRBV20-1|TRBJ2-5
SADGAVYQETQY
>-|TRBV7-8|TRBJ2-7
ASSLGLGDAGFGSYEQY
>-|TRBV12-3/TRBV12-4|TRBJ1-2
ASSLGWGGYT
>TRBD1|TRBV7-9|TRBJ1-1
ASSRRQGAEAF
>TRBD2|TRBV7-2|TRBJ2-1
ASSFTSASSYNEQF
>-|TRBV18|TRBJ2-7
ASSQAGRHPFGEQY
>-|TRBV5-6|TRBJ1-1
ASSVTENTEAF
>TRBD1|TRBV3-1|TRBJ1-2
ASSQEGGQGYT
>TRBD1|TRBV5-1|TRBJ2-2
ASSAGTGNTGELF
>-|TRBV7-9|TRBJ1-3
ASRMTGGNTIY
>-|TRBV2|TRBJ2-6
ASSRGGGANVLT
>-|TRBV4-3|TRBJ1-2
ASSQELSAENYGYT
>-|TRBV30|TRBJ1-5
AWSRMEAPNQPQH
>-|TRBV6-4|TRBJ1-2
ASSPGTSGYGYT
>TRBD1|TRBV5-1|TRBJ2-5
ASSLGGTGRQETQY
>-|TRBV6-5|TRBJ1-3
ASSYSGGLSGNTIY
>TRBD2|TRBV6-2/TRBV6-3|TRBJ2-3
ASSYSAGVGTDTQY
>-|TRBV5-4|TRBJ2-7
ASSSYYEQY
>-|TRBV2|TRBJ2-2
ASSGGASNTGELF
>TRBD1|TRBV4-3|TRBJ1-5
ASSQDALHGTGSPQH
>-|TRBV28|TRBJ1-2
ASSFGYEGGDYGYT
>TRBD1|TRBV29-1|TRBJ2-7
SVESGQAGIDEQY
>-|TRBV5-8|TRBJ1-2
ASSLGIRHNSRIGYT
>TRBD1|TRBV5-1|TRBJ2-7
ASRPQGAGEQY
>-|TRBV19|TRBJ2-7
ASGSYEQY
>-|TRBV4-3|TRBJ2-4
ASSQDRSVEWNIQY
>-|TRBV6-5|TRBJ2-3
ASNQQGIKY
>TRBD1|TRBV27|TRBJ1-2
ASSSYRGRDYGYT
>TRBD2|TRBV5-1|TRBJ2-5
ASSSRTPGGETQY
>-|TRBV30|TRBJ2-2
AWSVGGSGELF
>-|TRBV2|TRBJ2-7
ASSERQVSSYEQY
>-|TRBV7-2|TRBJ2-5
ASSLVWGRFETQY
>-|TRBV20-1|TRBJ2-2
SAVRRGELF
>TRBD1|TRBV29-1|TRBJ1-2
SVDRDRGYYGYT
>-|TRBV7-8|TRBJ2-5
ASSYGVEETQY
>-|TRBV12-3/TRBV12-4|TRBJ2-3
ASRYGQGGTDTQY
>-|TRBV7-2|TRBJ1-1
ASSLVAGAGGEAF